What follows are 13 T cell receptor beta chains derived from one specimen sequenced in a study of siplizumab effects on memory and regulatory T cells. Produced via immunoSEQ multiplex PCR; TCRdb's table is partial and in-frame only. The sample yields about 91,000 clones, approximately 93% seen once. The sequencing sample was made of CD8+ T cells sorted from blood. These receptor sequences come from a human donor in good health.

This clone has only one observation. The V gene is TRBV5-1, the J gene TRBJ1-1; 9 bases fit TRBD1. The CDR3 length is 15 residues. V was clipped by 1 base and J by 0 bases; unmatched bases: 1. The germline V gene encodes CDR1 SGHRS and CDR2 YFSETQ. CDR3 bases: TGCGCCAGCAGCTTGTGGACAGGGGTGAACACTGAAGCTTTCTTT. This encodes CASSLWTGVNTEAFF.

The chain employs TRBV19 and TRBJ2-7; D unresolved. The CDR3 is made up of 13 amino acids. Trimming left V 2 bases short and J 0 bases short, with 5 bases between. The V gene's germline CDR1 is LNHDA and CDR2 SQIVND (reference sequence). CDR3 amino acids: CASSISSSYEQYF. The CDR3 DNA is TGTGCCAGTAGTATAAGTAGCTCCTACGAGCAGTACTTC. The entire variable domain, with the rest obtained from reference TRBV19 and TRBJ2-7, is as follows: DGGITQSPKYLFRKEGQNVTLSCEQNLNHDAMYWYRQDPGQGLRLIYYSQIVNDFQKGDIAEGYSVSREKKESFPLTVTSAQKNPTAFYLCASSISSSYEQYFGPGTRLTVT.

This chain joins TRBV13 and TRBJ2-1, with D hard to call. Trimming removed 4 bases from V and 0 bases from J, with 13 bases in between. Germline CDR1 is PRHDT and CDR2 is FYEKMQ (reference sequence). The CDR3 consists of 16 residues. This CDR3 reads CASSYDPSNSYNEQFF. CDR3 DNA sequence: TGTGCCAGCAGCTACGATCCGTCCAACTCCTACAATGAGCAGTTCTTC.

The CDR3 protein is CSERASVNEQFF. The CDR3 DNA reads TGCAGCGAACGGGCTAGCGTCAATGAGCAGTTCTTC. The J gene is TRBJ2-1, the V gene TRBV29-1, with D possibly TRBD2 on 6 matching bases. The CDR3 sequence is 12 residues long. Per germline, CDR1 SQVTM and CDR2 ANQGSEA. V was cut by 7 bases and J by 6 bases, with 13 bases left in between.

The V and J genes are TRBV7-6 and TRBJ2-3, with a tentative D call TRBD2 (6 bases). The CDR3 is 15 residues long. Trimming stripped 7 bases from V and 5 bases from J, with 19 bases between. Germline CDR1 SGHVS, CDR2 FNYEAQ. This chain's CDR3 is CASTALAGRQDTQYF. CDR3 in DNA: TGTGCCAGCACGGCCCTTGCCGGGAGACAAGATACGCAGTATTTT. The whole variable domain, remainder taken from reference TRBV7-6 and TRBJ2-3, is GAGVSQSPRYKVTKRGQDVALRCDPISGHVSLYWYRQALGQGPEFLTYFNYEAQQDKSGLPNDRFSAERPEGSISTLTIQRTEQRDSAMYRCASTALAGRQDTQYFGPGTRLTVL.

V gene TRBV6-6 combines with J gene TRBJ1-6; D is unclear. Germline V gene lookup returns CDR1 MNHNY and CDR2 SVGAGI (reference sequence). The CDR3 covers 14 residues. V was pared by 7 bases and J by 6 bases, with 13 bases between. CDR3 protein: CASTRENGNSPLHF. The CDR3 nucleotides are TGTGCCAGCACGAGGGAGAACGGTAATTCACCCCTCCACTTT.

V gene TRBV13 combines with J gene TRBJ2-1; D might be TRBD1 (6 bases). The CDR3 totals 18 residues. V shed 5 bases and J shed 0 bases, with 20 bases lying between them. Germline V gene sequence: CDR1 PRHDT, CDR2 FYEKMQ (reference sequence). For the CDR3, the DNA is TGTGCCAGCAGCCCCCGGGACACCGATTCGAGCTCCTACAATGAGCAGTTCTTC. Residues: CASSPRDTDSSSYNEQFF. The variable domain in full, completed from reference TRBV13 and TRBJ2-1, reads AAGVIQSPRHLIKEKRETATLKCYPIPRHDTVYWYQQGPGQDPQFLISFYEKMQSDKGSIPDRFSAQQFSDYHSELNMSSLELGDSALYFCASSPRDTDSSSYNEQFFGPGTRLTVL.

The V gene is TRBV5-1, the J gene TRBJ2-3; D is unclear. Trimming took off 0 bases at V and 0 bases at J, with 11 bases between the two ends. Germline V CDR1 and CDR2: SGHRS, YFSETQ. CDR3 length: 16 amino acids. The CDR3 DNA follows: TGCGCCAGCAGCTTGGGTGTCAGCTCTAGCACAGATACGCAGTATTTT. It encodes CASSLGVSSSTDTQYF. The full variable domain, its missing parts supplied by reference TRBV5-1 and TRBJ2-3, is KAGVTQTPRYLIKTRGQQVTLSCSPISGHRSVSWYQQTPGQGLQFLFEYFSETQRNKGNFPGRFSGRQFSNSRSEMNVSTLELGDSALYLCASSLGVSSSTDTQYFGPGTRLTVL.

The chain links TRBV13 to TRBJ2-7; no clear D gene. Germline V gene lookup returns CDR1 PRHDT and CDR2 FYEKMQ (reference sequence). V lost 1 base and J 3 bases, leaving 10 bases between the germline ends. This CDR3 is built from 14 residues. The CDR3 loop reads CASSLVGSGYEQYF. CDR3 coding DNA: TGTGCCAGCAGCTTAGTTGGTTCCGGCTACGAGCAGTACTTC.

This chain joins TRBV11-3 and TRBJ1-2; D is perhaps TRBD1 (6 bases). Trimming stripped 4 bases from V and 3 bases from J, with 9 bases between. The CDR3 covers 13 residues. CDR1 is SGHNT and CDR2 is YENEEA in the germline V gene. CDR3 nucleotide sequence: TGTGCCAGCAGCTCGCGGACAGACTATGGCTACACCTTC. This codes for CASSSRTDYGYTF.

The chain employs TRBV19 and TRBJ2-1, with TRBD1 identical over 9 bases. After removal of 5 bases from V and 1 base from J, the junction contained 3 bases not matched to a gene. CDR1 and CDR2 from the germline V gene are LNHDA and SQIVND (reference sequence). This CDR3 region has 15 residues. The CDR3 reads CASSADRGSYNEQFF. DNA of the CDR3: TGTGCCAGTAGTGCGGACAGGGGTTCCTACAATGAGCAGTTCTTC.

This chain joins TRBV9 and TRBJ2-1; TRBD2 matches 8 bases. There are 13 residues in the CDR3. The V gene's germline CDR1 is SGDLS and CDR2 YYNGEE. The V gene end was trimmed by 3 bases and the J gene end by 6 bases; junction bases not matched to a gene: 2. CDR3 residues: CASSGSGGNEQFF. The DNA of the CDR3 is TGTGCCAGCAGCGGGAGCGGGGGCAATGAGCAGTTCTTC.

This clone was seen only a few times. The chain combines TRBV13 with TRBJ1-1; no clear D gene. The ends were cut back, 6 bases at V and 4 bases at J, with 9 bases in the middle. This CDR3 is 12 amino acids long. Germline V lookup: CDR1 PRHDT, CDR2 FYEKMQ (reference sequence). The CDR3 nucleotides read TGTGCCAGCAGGCCGGGAGCCACTGAAGCTTTCTTT. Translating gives CASRPGATEAFF.